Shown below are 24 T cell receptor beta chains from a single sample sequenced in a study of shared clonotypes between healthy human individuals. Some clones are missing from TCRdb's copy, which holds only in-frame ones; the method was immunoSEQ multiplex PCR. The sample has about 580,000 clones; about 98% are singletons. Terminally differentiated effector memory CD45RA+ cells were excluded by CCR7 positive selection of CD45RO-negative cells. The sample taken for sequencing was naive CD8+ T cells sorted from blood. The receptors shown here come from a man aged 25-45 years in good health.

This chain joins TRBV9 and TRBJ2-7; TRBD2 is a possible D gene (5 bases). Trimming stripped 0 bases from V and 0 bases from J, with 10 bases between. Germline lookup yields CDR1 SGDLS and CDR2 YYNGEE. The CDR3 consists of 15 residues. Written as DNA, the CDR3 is TGTGCCAGCAGCGTAGCCCCAGCGGACTCCTACGAGCAGTACTTC. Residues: CASSVAPADSYEQYF.

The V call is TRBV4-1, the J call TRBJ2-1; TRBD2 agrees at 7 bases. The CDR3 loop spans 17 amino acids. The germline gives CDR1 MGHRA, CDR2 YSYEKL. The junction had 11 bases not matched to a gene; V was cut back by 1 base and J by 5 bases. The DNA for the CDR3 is TGCGCCAGCAGCCAAGTTCCTAGCGGAGCAAAAGACAATGAGCAGTTCTTC. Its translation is CASSQVPSGAKDNEQFF.

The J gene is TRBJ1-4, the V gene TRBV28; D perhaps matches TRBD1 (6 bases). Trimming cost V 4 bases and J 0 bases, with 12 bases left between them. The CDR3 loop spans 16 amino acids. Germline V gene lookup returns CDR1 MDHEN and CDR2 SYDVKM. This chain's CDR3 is CASSSYRVATNEKLFF. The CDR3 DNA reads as TGTGCCAGCAGTTCTTACAGGGTGGCAACTAATGAAAAACTGTTTTTT.

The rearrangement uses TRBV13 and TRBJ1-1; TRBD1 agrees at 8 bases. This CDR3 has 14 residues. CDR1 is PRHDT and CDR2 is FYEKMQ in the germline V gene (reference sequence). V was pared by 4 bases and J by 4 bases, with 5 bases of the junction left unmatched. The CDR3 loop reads CASSYPDRGTEAFF. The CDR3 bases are TGTGCCAGCAGCTATCCCGACAGGGGCACTGAAGCTTTCTTT.

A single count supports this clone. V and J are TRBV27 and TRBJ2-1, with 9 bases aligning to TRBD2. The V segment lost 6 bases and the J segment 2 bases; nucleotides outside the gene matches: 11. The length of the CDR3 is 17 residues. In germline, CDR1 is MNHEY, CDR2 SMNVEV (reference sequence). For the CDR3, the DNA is TGTGCCAGCAGCTTTCAGCCGACTAGCGGCCCCTACAATGAGCAGTTCTTC. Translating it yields CASSFQPTSGPYNEQFF.

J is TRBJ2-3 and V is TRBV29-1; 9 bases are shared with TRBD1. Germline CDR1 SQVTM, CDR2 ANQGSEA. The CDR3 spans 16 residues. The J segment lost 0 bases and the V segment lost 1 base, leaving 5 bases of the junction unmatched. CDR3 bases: TGCAGCGTTGAAGGGGACAGGGAAACTAGCACAGATACGCAGTATTTT. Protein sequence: CSVEGDRETSTDTQYF.

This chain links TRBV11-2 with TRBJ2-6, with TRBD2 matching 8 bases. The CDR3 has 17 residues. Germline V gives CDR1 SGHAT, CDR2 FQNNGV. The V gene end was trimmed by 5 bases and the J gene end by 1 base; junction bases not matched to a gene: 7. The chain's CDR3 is CASSTRTSRSGANVLTF. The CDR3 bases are TGTGCCAGCAGCACCCGGACTAGCCGGTCTGGGGCCAACGTCCTGACTTTC.

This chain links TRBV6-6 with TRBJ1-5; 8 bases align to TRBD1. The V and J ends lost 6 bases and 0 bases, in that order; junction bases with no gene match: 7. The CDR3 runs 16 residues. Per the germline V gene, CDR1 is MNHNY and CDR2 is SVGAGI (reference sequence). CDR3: CASSLGQGGSNQPQHF. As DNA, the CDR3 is TGTGCCAGCAGCCTCGGACAGGGAGGTAGCAATCAGCCCCAGCATTTT.

The CDR3 DNA follows: TGTGCCAGCAGCTTTCAGGACAGGGGGACAGATACGCAGTATTTT. It encodes CASSFQDRGTDTQYF. V usage is TRBV5-4 and J usage is TRBJ2-3; 10 bases agree with TRBD1. The CDR3 contains 15 residues. With 2 bases clipped from V and 3 bases from J, the junction kept 3 bases outside the gene matches. Germline CDR1 is SGHNT and CDR2 is YYREEE (reference sequence). The full variable domain, completed using reference TRBV5-4 and TRBJ2-3, is ETGVTQSPTHLIKTRGQQVTLRCSSQSGHNTVSWYQQALGQGPQFIFQYYREEENGRGNFPPRFSGLQFPNYSSELNVNALELDDSALYLCASSFQDRGTDTQYFGPGTRLTVL.

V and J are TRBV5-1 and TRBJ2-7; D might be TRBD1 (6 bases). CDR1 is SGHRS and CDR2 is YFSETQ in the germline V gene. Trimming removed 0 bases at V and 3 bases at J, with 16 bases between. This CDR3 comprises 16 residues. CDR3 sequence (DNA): TGCGCCAGCAGCTTGGCCACCGGGACACTATTCTACGAGCAGTACTTC. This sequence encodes CASSLATGTLFYEQYF.

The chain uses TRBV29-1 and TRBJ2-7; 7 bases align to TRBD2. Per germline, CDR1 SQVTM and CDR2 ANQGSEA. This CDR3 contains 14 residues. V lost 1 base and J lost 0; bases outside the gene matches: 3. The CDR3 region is CSVEGRESSYEQYF. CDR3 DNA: TGCAGCGTTGAAGGGCGGGAGAGCTCCTACGAGCAGTACTTC.

CDR3 loop: CASSLASGTSGDPMRGELFF. The DNA of the CDR3 is TGTGCCAGCAGCTTAGCCTCCGGGACTAGCGGAGACCCGATGAGGGGGGAGCTGTTTTTT. The chain recombines TRBV7-6 with TRBJ2-2; 11 bases are a match to TRBD2. With 0 bases clipped from V and 8 bases from J, the junction kept 17 bases outside the gene matches. This CDR3 spans 20 amino acids. Germline V lookup: CDR1 SGHVS, CDR2 FNYEAQ.

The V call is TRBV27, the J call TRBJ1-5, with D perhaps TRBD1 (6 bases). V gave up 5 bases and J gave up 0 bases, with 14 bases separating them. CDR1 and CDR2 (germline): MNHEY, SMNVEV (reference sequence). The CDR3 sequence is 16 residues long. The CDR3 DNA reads TGTGCCAGCAGTCCCGCACAGGGACATAGCAATCAGCCCCAGCATTTT. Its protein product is CASSPAQGHSNQPQHF.

Here the CDR3 reads CASSVGNSENTEAFF. The CDR3 coding sequence is TGTGCCAGCAGCGTAGGGAACTCAGAGAACACTGAAGCTTTCTTT. The chain has TRBV9 and TRBJ1-1; D gene unclear. Trimming took 0 bases from V and 1 from J, leaving 10 bases between them. Looked up from germline, CDR1 is SGDLS and CDR2 is YYNGEE. There are 15 residues in the CDR3.

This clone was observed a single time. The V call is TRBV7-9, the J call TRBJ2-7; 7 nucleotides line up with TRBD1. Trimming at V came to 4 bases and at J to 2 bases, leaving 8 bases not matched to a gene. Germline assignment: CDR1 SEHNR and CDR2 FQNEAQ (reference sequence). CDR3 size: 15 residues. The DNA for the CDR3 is TGTGCCAGCAGCTCCCCGGGACAGCGGACCTACGAGCAGTACTTC. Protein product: CASSSPGQRTYEQYF. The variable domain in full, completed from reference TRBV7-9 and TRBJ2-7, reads DTGVSQNPRHKITKRGQNVTFRCDPISEHNRLYWYRQTLGQGPEFLTYFQNEAQLEKSRLLSDRFSAERPKGSFSTLEIQRTEQGDSAMYLCASSSPGQRTYEQYFGPGTRLTVT.

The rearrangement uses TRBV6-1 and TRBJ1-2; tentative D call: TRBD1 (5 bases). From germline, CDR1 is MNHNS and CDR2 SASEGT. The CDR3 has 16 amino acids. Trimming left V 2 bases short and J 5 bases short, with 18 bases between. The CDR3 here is CASSEWGGRGGYGYTF. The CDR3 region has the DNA TGTGCCAGCAGTGAATGGGGCGGTCGTGGAGGGTATGGCTACACCTTC.

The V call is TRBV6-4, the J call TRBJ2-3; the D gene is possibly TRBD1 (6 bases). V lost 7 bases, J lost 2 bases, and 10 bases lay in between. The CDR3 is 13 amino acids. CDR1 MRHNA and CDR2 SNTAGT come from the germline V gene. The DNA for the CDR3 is TGTGCCAGCACGGACAGTTACACAGATACGCAGTATTTT. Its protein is CASTDSYTDTQYF.

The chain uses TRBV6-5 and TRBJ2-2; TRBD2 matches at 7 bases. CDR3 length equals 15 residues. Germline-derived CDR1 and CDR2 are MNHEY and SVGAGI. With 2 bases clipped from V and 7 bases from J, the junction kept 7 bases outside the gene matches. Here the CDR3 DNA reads TGTGCCAGCAGTTACGGGGCGGGAGTGAGCGGGGAGCTGTTTTTT. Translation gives CASSYGAGVSGELFF.

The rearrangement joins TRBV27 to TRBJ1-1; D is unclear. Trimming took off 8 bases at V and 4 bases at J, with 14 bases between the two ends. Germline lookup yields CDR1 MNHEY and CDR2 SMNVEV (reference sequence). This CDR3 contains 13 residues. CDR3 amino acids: CASGLPWGTEAFF. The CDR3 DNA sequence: TGTGCCAGCGGCCTGCCCTGGGGCACTGAAGCTTTCTTT.

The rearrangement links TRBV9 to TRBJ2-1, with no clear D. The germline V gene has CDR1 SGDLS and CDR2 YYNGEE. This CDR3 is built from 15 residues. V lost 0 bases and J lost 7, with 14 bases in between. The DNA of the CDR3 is TGTGCCAGCAGCGTAGCTTGGGGATTAGGTAATGAGCAGTTCTTC. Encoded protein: CASSVAWGLGNEQFF.

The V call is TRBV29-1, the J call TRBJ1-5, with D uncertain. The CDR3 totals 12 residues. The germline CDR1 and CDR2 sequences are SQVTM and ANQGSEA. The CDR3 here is CTPQKIRQPQHF. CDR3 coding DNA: TGCACCCCCCAAAAGATTCGCCAGCCCCAGCATTTT.

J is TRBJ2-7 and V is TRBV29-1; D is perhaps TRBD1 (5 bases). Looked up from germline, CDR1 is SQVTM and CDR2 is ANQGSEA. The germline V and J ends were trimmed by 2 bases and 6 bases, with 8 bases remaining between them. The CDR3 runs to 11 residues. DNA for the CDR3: TGCAGCGTTGAAATTCAGGGCGAGCAGTACTTC. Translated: CSVEIQGEQYF.

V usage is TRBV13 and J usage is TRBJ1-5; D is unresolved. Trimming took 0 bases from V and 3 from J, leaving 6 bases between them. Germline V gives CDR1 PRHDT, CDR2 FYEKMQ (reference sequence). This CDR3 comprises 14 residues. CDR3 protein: CASSLGGFNQPQHF. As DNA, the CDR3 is TGTGCCAGCAGCTTAGGGGGTTTCAATCAGCCCCAGCATTTT.

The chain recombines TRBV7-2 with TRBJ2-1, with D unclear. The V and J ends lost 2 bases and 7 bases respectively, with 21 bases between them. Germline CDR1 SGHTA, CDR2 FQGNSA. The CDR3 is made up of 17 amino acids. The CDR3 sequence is CASSLPPGVAQQNEQFF. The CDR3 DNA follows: TGTGCCAGCAGCTTACCCCCCGGCGTTGCCCAACAGAATGAGCAGTTCTTC.